The 24 T cell receptor beta chains listed next were all sequenced from one sample in a study of CD8 T cells in ankylosing spondylitis. TCRdb re-analysed the 5' RACE reads in MiXCR, keeping a single row per CDR3 protein. The sample has a few hundred thousand distinct CDR3 sequences; 20% to 25% are singletons. Sequenced input: blood, either unsorted or a sorted T cell fraction (not recorded which). The receptor source for this set is a male donor with ankylosing spondylitis or in good health (not recorded which).

V is TRBV5-1 and J is TRBJ2-3; 12 nucleotides agree with TRBD1. The CDR3 extends over 15 amino acids. The germline gives CDR1 SGHRS, CDR2 YFSETQ. J was trimmed by 5 bases and V by 4 bases; bases with no gene match: 5. CDR3 loop: CASSPGTGGRDTQYF. The CDR3 region has the DNA TGCGCCAGCAGCCCCGGGACAGGGGGCCGAGATACGCAGTATTTT.

This rearrangement joins TRBV20-1 to TRBJ2-1; 8 bases align to TRBD2. This CDR3 spans 14 amino acids. Losses at the gene ends were 4 bases for V and 12 bases for J; bases not matched to a gene: 14. Germline V lookup: CDR1 DFQATT, CDR2 SNEGSKA (reference sequence). The CDR3 DNA reads TGCAGTGCTATGGGACTAGACGGGGAAGTCGTGCAGTTCTTC. Translation: CSAMGLDGEVVQFF.

This clonotype was recorded a few times. This rearrangement joins TRBV14 to TRBJ2-4; a possible D gene is TRBD2 (5 bases). The CDR3 has 17 amino acids. The V end lost 1 base, the J end lost 2 bases, and 15 bases lay between the germline ends. The germline V gene encodes CDR1 SGHDN and CDR2 FVKESK. This CDR3 is CASSQANPGFTKNIQYF. In DNA form, the CDR3 reads TGTGCCAGCAGCCAAGCTAATCCGGGGTTTACCAAAAACATTCAGTACTTC.

The rearrangement joins TRBV5-1 to TRBJ2-1; a possible D gene is TRBD1 (5 bases). V lost 0 bases and J 5 bases, leaving 15 bases between the germline ends. This CDR3 has 16 amino acids. The germline V gene encodes CDR1 SGHRS and CDR2 YFSETQ. CDR3: CASSLGSQGSDNEQFF. DNA of the CDR3: TGCGCCAGCAGCTTGGGGTCCCAGGGATCAGACAATGAGCAGTTCTTC.

The chain uses TRBV3-1 and TRBJ2-7; 11 nucleotides agree with TRBD2. Trimming took 4 bases from V and 6 from J; bases not matched to a gene: 5. The CDR3 totals 14 residues. CDR1 is LGHDT, CDR2 YNNKEL, per germline (reference sequence). The CDR3 coding sequence is TGTGCCAGCAGCCCTACTAGCGGGGGACCCGAGCAGTACTTC. This sequence encodes CASSPTSGGPEQYF.

A remark on this clonotype: A much more abundant neighbour one base away suggests this may be a read error. The DNA for the CDR3 is TGTGCCAGCAGCTTGTCAGGGTCCGAGCAGTACTTC. Encoded protein: CASSLSGSEQYF. The V and J genes are TRBV7-8 and TRBJ2-7; a possible D gene is TRBD1 (5 bases). The CDR3 loop spans 12 amino acids. Trimming took 3 bases from V and 6 from J, leaving 9 bases between them. Germline CDR1 and CDR2: SGHVS and FQNEAQ. The full variable domain, in which reference TRBV7-8 and TRBJ2-7 provide the parts outside the CDR3, is GAGVSQSPRYKVAKRGQDVALRCDPISGHVSLFWYQQALGQGPEFLTYFQNEAQLDKSGLPSDRFFAERPEGSVSTLKIQRTQQEDSAVYLCASSLSGSEQYFGPGTRLTVT.

This chain uses TRBV4-1 with TRBJ2-3; TRBD2 matches at 12 bases. This CDR3 is 16 amino acids long. Trimming took 4 bases from V and 2 from J; bases not matched to a gene: 4. Germline V CDR1 and CDR2: MGHRA, YSYEKL. CDR3 region: CASSPGLAGFTDTQYF. CDR3 DNA sequence: TGCGCCAGCAGCCCAGGACTAGCGGGGTTCACAGATACGCAGTATTTT.

In this sample, this clonotype turned up a few times. The chain recombines TRBV5-6 with TRBJ2-7; either TRBD1 or TRBD2 may supply D (5 bases each). Trimming took off 4 bases at V and 0 bases at J, with 14 bases between the two ends. CDR3 length equals 15 residues. Germline CDR1 and CDR2: SGHDT and YYEEEE. CDR3 residues: CASSRVGTASYEQYF. Written as DNA, the CDR3 is TGTGCCAGCAGCCGTGTAGGGACGGCCTCCTACGAGCAGTACTTC.

The rearrangement uses TRBV20-1 and TRBJ2-7; D might be TRBD1 or TRBD2, each matching 6 bases. The V gene's germline CDR1 is DFQATT and CDR2 SNEGSKA (reference sequence). This CDR3 comprises 12 residues. V shed 2 bases and J shed 6 bases, with 11 bases lying between them. CDR3 coding DNA: TGCAGTGCTAGATGGGGGGCGGGCGAGCAGTACTTC. The encoded protein is CSARWGAGEQYF.

This clonotype was seen only a few times. The chain is built from TRBV5-1 and TRBJ1-2; maybe TRBD1 (6 bases). The CDR3 loop spans 14 amino acids. V was pared by 4 bases and J by 2 bases, with 12 bases between. Germline V CDR1 and CDR2: SGHRS, YFSETQ. For the CDR3, the DNA is TGCGCCAGCAGCGGTGGGGGCGTCAACTATGGCTACACCTTC. Translating gives CASSGGGVNYGYTF.

This clonotype came up a few times. The chain has TRBV28 and TRBJ2-5; maybe TRBD2 (6 bases). Germline assignment: CDR1 MDHEN and CDR2 SYDVKM. The CDR3 covers 20 residues. V was trimmed by 5 bases and J by 2 bases, leaving 30 bases between them. CDR3 amino acids: CASSISPPPSSDSSQETQYF. CDR3 bases: TGTGCCAGCAGTATATCACCCCCCCCGTCTAGCGACAGTTCTCAAGAGACCCAGTACTTC.

This sequence joins TRBV4-1 and TRBJ2-1; the match to TRBD1 covers 10 bases. V was clipped by 0 bases and J by 7 bases; unmatched bases: 9. Germline assignment: CDR1 MGHRA and CDR2 YSYEKL. The CDR3 has 17 residues. The CDR3 is CASSQDSPGQGQNEQFF. The CDR3 nucleotides are TGCGCCAGCAGCCAAGATTCCCCGGGACAGGGGCAAAATGAGCAGTTCTTC.

The rearrangement uses TRBV7-7 and TRBJ2-5, with TRBD2 as a possible D gene (7 bases). Trimming stripped 0 bases from V and 5 bases from J, with 13 bases between. This CDR3 spans 15 amino acids. Germline assignment: CDR1 SSHAT and CDR2 FNYEAQ (reference sequence). This CDR3 reads CASSLAWGGGETQYF. The CDR3, as DNA: TGTGCCAGCAGCTTAGCGTGGGGGGGCGGTGAGACCCAGTACTTC.

This rearrangement joins TRBV7-9 to TRBJ1-2; 7 positions match TRBD1. The trim removed 5 bases at V and 3 bases at J, leaving 6 bases unmatched. The length of the CDR3 is 14 residues. The germline V gene has CDR1 SEHNR and CDR2 FQNEAQ (reference sequence). This chain's CDR3 is CASSTTGVDYGYTF. The CDR3 coding sequence is TGTGCCAGCAGCACAACAGGGGTCGACTATGGCTACACCTTC.

V and J are TRBV12-3 or TRBV12-4 and TRBJ1-2; 8 nucleotides match TRBD1. The CDR3 consists of 14 residues. Trimming at V came to 2 bases and at J to 8 bases, leaving 7 bases not matched to a gene. Written as DNA, the CDR3 is TGTGCCAGCAGTTTATGGCAGGGGGCAGAAGGCTACACCTTC. This codes for CASSLWQGAEGYTF.

This clonotype was seen more than once but under ten times. The chain links TRBV7-2 to TRBJ1-2, with unresolved D. V shed 3 bases and J shed 5 bases, with 10 bases lying between them. The CDR3 consists of 13 residues. Germline V CDR1 and CDR2: SGHTA, FQGNSA. In DNA, the CDR3 is TGTGCCAGCAGCTTGTTGGGAGGTTATGGCTACACCTTC. Translation: CASSLLGGYGYTF.

This sequence joins TRBV12-3 or TRBV12-4 and TRBJ2-1; 9 bases line up with TRBD2. V trimming: 4 bases; J trimming: 4 bases; junction bases outside the gene matches: 8. This CDR3 has 16 amino acids. The CDR3, as DNA: TGTGCCAGCAGTTCTACGCTAGCGGGGTATTACAATGAGCAGTTCTTC. Translation gives CASSSTLAGYYNEQFF.

About this clonotype itself: A much larger clonotype is one base distant, so this may be a read error. The chain uses TRBV10-3 and TRBJ2-2, with D maybe TRBD2 (5 bases). The CDR3 sequence is 18 residues long. The germline V and J ends were trimmed by 4 bases and 5 bases, with 23 bases remaining between them. CDR1 and CDR2 from the germline V gene are ENHRY and SYGVKD. The chain's CDR3 is CAISAMVARATGTGELFF. CDR3 in DNA: TGTGCCATCAGTGCGATGGTAGCGCGGGCCACGGGGACCGGGGAGCTGTTTTTT.

There are a few counts of this clonotype. V and J are TRBV7-9 and TRBJ2-7; 8 bases map to TRBD1. The germline V gene has CDR1 SEHNR and CDR2 FQNEAQ (reference sequence). The CDR3 length is 15 residues. With 5 bases clipped from V and 3 bases from J, the junction kept 9 bases outside the gene matches. The CDR3 coding sequence is TGTGCCAGCAGCCCTGTTCAGGGGGCGAACTACGAGCAGTACTTC. It specifies CASSPVQGANYEQYF. Full variable domain (outside the CDR3, taken from reference TRBV7-9 and TRBJ2-7): DTGVSQNPRHKITKRGQNVTFRCDPISEHNRLYWYRQTLGQGPEFLTYFQNEAQLEKSRLLSDRFSAERPKGSFSTLEIQRTEQGDSAMYLCASSPVQGANYEQYFGPGTRLTVT.

This clonotype was counted only a few times. The chain uses TRBV6-1 and TRBJ2-7, with 7 bases that match TRBD1. Unmatched junction bases numbered 12, after V lost 6 bases and J lost 4 bases. The germline V gene encodes CDR1 MNHNS and CDR2 SASEGT. The CDR3 sequence is 15 residues long. The CDR3 coding sequence is TGTGCCAGCAGGAACTCACAGGGGATTAAGTACGAGCAGTACTTC. It codes for CASRNSQGIKYEQYF.

This clonotype came up a few times. The chain links TRBV28 to TRBJ1-2, with 10 bases that match TRBD1. This CDR3 spans 21 amino acids. Germline CDR1 and CDR2: MDHEN and SYDVKM. Trimming took 4 bases from V and 2 from J; bases not matched to a gene: 22. CDR3 nucleotides: TGTGCCAGCAGTTCTGCTGACTACACCGGGACAGGGGACCCAGACAACTATGGCTACACCTTC. As protein: CASSSADYTGTGDPDNYGYTF.

The chain has TRBV6-4 and TRBJ2-2; D perhaps matches TRBD2 (6 bases). This CDR3 contains 15 residues. Germline V CDR1 and CDR2: MRHNA, SNTAGT. V was shortened by 7 bases and J by 1 base, with 13 bases between the two germline ends. In nucleotides, the CDR3 is TGTGCCAGCAAGGAGGGAGCGGGGAACACCGGGGAGCTGTTTTTT. Protein: CASKEGAGNTGELFF.

This clonotype has just a few counts. This chain uses TRBV9 with TRBJ2-1, with 9 bases lining up with TRBD2. This CDR3 is built from 16 residues. Germline values: CDR1 SGDLS, CDR2 YYNGEE. V lost 0 bases to trimming and J lost 3 bases; unmatched junction nucleotides: 4. CDR3 loop: CASSVGTSAYYNEQFF. In DNA, the CDR3 is TGTGCCAGCAGCGTAGGGACTAGCGCTTACTACAATGAGCAGTTCTTC.

This clonotype showed up just a few times. The V gene is TRBV29-1, the J gene TRBJ2-5, with D unresolved. The CDR3 extends over 14 amino acids. Deletions cut 0 bases from V and 5 bases from J, with 13 bases between. Germline V gives CDR1 SQVTM, CDR2 ANQGSEA. For the CDR3, the DNA is TGCAGCGTTGAAGAGGACCCGACCGAGGAGACCCAGTACTTC. Translating gives CSVEEDPTEETQYF. Supplemented by reference TRBV29-1 and TRBJ2-5, the full variable domain reads SAVISQKPSRDICQRGTSLTIQCQVDSQVTMMFWYRQQPGQSLTLIATANQGSEATYESGFVIDKFPISRPNLTFSTLTVSNMSPEDSSIYLCSVEEDPTEETQYFGPGTRLLVL.